This T cell receptor (beta chain) stems from a study of T cell responses to AZD1222 COVID-19 vaccine. TCRdb keeps only in-frame clones here, not all; method: immunoSEQ multiplex PCR. The sample consists of under 140,000 clones, 80% to 90% of them appearing once. The clonotype was recovered from an adult who received the AZD1222 COVID-19 vaccine. Sample: peripheral blood, taken 28 days after the second AZD1222 dose.

The CDR3 nucleotides read TGTGCCAGCAGCTTAATTACGCCCCGGACAGTTCGCTACGAGCAGTACTTC. It yields the protein CASSLITPRTVRYEQYF. This chain joins TRBV7-9 and TRBJ2-7, with D possibly being TRBD1 (6 bases). The CDR3 sequence is 17 residues long. Trimming left V 2 bases short and J 3 bases short, with 20 bases between. Germline CDR1 and CDR2: SEHNR and FQNEAQ (reference sequence).